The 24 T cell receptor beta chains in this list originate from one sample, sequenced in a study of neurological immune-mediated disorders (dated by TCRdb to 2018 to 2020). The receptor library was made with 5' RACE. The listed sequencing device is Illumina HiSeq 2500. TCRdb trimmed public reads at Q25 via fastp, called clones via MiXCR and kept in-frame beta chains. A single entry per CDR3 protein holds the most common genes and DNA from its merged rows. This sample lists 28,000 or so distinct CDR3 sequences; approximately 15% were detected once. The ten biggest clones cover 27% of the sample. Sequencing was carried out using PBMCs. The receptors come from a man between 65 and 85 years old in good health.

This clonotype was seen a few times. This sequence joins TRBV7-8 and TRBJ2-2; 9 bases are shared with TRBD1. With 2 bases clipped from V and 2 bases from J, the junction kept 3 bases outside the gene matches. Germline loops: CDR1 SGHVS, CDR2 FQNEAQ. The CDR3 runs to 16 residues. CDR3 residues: CASSLITGGNTGELFF. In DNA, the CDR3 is TGTGCCAGCAGCTTAATCACAGGGGGCAACACCGGGGAGCTGTTTTTT.

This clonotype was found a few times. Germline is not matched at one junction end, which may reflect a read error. CDR3 residues: CVSSPRGGRYNSPLHF. In DNA form, the CDR3 reads TGTGTCAGCAGCCCTAGGGGGGGGAGGTACAATTCACCCCTCCACTTT. The chain uses TRBV5-6 and TRBJ1-6; a weak D match, TRBD1 (6 bases). CDR1 is SGHDT and CDR2 is YYEEEE in the germline V gene. The CDR3 runs to 16 residues.

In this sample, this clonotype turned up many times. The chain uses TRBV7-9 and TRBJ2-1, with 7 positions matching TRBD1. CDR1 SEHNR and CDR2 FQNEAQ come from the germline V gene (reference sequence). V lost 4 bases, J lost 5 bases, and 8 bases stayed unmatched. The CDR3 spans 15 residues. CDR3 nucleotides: TGTGCCAGCAGCTCGGACAACAGGGGCCACAATGAGCAGTTCTTC. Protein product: CASSSDNRGHNEQFF.

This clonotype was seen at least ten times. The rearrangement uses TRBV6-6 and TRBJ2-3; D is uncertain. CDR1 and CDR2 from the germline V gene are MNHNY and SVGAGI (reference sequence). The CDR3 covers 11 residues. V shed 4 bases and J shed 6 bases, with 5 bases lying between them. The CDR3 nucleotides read TGTGCCAGCAGTTCGGGCGATACGCAGTATTTT. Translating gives CASSSGDTQYF.

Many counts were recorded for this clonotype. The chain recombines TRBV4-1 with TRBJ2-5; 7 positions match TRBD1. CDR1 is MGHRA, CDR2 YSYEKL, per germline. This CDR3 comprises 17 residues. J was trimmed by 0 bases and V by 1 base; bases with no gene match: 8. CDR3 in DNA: TGCGCCAGCAGCCAAGGGGCCCGACAGGGCCACCAAGAGACCCAGTACTTC. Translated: CASSQGARQGHQETQYF.

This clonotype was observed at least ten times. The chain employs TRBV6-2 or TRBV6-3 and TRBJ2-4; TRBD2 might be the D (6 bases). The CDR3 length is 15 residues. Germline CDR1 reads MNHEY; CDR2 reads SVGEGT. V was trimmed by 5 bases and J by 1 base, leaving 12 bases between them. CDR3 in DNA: TGTGCCAGCAGTGTAGCGGCCAGGGCCAAAAACATTCAGTACTTC. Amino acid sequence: CASSVAARAKNIQYF.

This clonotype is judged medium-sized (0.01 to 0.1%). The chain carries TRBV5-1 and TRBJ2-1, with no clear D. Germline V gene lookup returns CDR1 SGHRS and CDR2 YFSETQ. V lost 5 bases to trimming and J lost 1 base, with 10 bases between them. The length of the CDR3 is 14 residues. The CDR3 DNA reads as TGCGCCAGCAGTTCGGGCTTTTCCTACAATGAGCAGTTCTTC. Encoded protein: CASSSGFSYNEQFF.

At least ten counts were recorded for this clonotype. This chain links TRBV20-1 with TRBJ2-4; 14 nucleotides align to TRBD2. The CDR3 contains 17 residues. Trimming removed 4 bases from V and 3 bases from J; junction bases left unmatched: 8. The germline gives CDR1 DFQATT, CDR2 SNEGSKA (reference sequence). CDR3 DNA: TGCAGTGCTACGGGGACTAGCGGGGGCCTGGGCAAAAACATTCAGTACTTC. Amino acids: CSATGTSGGLGKNIQYF.

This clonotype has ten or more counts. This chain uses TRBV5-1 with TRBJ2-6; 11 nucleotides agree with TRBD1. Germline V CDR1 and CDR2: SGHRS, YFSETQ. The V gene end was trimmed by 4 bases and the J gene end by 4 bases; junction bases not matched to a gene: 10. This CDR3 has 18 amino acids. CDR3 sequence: CASSHTRDRGTGANVLTF. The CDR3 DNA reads TGCGCCAGCAGCCACACCCGGGACAGGGGGACAGGGGCCAACGTCCTGACTTTC.

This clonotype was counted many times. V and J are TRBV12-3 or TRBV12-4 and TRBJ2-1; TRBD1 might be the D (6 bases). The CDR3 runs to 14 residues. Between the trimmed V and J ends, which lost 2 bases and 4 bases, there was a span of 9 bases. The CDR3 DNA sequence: TGTGCCAGCAGTTTAAGGGACAATTACAATGAGCAGTTCTTC. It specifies CASSLRDNYNEQFF.

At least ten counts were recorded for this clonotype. CDR3 region: CASSFSQGAYEQYF. The DNA for the CDR3 is TGTGCCAGCAGTTTCTCACAGGGGGCCTACGAGCAGTACTTC. The chain recombines TRBV12-3 or TRBV12-4 with TRBJ2-7; 8 bases line up with TRBD1. The CDR3 totals 14 residues. The V gene end was trimmed by 3 bases and the J gene end by 2 bases; junction bases not matched to a gene: 3.

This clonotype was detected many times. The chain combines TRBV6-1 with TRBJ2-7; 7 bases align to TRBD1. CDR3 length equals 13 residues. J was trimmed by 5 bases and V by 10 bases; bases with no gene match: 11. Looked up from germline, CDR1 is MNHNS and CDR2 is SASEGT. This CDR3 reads CAISATGFDEQYF. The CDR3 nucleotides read TGTGCCATTTCTGCGACAGGGTTCGACGAGCAGTACTTC.

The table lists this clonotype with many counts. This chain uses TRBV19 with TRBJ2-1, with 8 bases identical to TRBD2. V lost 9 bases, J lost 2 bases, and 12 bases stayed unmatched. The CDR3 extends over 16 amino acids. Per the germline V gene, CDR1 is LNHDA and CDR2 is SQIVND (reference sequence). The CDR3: CASARGAGVPYNEQFF. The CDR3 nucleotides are TGTGCCAGCGCAAGGGGAGCGGGGGTTCCCTACAATGAGCAGTTCTTC.

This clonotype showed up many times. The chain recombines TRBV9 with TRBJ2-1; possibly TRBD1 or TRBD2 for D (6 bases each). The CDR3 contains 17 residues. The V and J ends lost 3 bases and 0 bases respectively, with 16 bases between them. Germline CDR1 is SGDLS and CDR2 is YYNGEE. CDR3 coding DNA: TGTGCCAGCAGCGCCAGGGGTGGGGGGCTCTCCTACAATGAGCAGTTCTTC. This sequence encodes CASSARGGGLSYNEQFF.

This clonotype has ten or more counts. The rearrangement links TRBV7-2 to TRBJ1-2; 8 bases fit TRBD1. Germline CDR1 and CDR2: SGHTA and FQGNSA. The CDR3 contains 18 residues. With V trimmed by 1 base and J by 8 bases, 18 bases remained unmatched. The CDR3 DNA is TGTGCCAGCAGCTTAGGTACCGGGACAGGAGGCCGAGGGGGCGGCTACACCTTC. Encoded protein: CASSLGTGTGGRGGGYTF.

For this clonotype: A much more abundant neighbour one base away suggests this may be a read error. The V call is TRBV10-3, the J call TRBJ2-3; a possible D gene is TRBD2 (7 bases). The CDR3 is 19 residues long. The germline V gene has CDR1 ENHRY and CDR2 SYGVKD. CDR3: CAISESPSGGNPSTDTPYF. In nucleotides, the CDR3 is TGTGCCATCAGTGAGAGTCCCTCGGGGGGCAACCCTAGCACAGATACGCCGTATTTT.

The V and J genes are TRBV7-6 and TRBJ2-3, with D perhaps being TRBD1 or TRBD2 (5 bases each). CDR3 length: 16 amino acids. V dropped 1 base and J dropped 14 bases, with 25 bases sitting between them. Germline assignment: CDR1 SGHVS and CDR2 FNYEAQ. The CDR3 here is CASSLEGTGTPVDPYF. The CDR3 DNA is TGTGCCAGCAGCTTAGAGGGGACCGGGACCCCGGTGGATCCGTATTTT.

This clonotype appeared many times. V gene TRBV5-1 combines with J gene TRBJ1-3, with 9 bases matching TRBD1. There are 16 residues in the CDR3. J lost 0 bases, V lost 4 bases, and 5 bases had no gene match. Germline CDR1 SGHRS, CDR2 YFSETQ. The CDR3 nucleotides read TGCGCCAGCAGCCTCGACAGGGGGATCTCTGGAAACACCATATATTTT. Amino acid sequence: CASSLDRGISGNTIYF.

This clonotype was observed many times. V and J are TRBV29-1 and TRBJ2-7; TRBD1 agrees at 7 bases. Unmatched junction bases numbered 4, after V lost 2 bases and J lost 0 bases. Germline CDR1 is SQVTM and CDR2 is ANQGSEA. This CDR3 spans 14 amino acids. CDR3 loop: CSVEHRGSSYEQYF. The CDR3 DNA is TGCAGCGTTGAACACAGGGGTAGCTCCTACGAGCAGTACTTC.

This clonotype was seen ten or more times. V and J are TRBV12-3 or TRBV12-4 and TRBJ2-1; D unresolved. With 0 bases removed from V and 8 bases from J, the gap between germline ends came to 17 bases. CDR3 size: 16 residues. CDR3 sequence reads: CASSLAGWNSLDEQFF. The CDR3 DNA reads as TGTGCCAGCAGTTTAGCGGGGTGGAACAGCCTAGATGAGCAGTTCTTC.

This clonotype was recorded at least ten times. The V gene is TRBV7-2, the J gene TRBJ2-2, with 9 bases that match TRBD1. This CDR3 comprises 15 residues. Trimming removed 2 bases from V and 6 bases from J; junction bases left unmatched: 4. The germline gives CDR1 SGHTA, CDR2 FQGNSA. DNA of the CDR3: TGTGCCAGCAGCTTACGAACAGGGGGCTCCGGGGAGCTGTTTTTT. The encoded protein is CASSLRTGGSGELFF.

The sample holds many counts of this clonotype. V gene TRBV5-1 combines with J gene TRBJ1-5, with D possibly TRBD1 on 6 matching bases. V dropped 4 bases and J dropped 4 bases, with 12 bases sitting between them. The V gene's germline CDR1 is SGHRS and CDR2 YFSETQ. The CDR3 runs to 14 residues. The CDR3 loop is CASSETGLNQPQHF. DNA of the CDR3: TGCGCCAGCAGCGAAACAGGGCTTAATCAGCCCCAGCATTTT. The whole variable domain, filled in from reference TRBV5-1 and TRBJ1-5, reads KAGVTQTPRYLIKTRGQQVTLSCSPISGHRSVSWYQQTPGQGLQFLFEYFSETQRNKGNFPGRFSGRQFSNSRSEMNVSTLELGDSALYLCASSETGLNQPQHFGDGTRLSIL.

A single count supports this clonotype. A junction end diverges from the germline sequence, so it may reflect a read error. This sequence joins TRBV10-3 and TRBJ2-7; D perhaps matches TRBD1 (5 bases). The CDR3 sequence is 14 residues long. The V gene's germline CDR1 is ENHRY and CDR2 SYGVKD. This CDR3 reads CAISARQGRNEQYF. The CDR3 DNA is TGTGCAATCAGTGCGAGGCAGGGAAGGAACGAGCAGTACTTC.

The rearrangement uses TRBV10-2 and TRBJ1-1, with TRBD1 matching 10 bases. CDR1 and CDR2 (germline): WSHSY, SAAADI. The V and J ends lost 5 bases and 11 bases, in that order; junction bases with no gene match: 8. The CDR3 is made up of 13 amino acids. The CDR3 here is CASSQGQGLVAFF. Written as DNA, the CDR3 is TGCGCCAGCAGTCAGGGACAGGGGCTCGTGGCTTTCTTT.